This TCR beta chain was sequenced in a study of CD8 T cells in ankylosing spondylitis. V lost 6 bases and J lost 0; bases outside the gene matches: 8. The V gene's germline CDR1 is MNHEY and CDR2 SMNVEV (reference sequence). The CDR3 consists of 17 residues. Notes on the study in general: Significantly higher representation of disease-linked clones was reported for matched ankylosing spondylitis synovial fluid. It appeared that ankylosing spondylitis blood was characterized by a TCR beta motif of about eight highly homologous variants. Disease-linked clones displayed a CD8+ phenotype and appeared relatively rarely in peripheral blood.

Molecular-barcoded quantitative 5'-RACE produced these TCR beta libraries. Each CDR3 protein is one row after TCRdb ran MiXCR on the 5' RACE reads. The sample includes around 770,000 distinct CDR3 sequences, about 20% of them seen just once. This clonotype has only a few counts. Its target is unknown. The V and J genes are TRBV27 and TRBJ2-1; 10 bases line up with TRBD1. Sequencing was done on a sample of blood, either unsorted or a sorted T cell fraction (not recorded which). This TCR derives from a male donor with ankylosing spondylitis. The CDR3 nucleotides read TGTGCCAGCAGACCACGACAGGGGGCGAGCTCCTACAATGAGCAGTTCTTC. This codes for CASRPRQGASSYNEQFF.